This T cell receptor beta chain was recovered during a study of blood T cell repertoires in COVID-19. Study information: The samples span acute and convalescent COVID-19 from the United States, Italy and Spain. PBMCs, B-cell-depleted T cells, or T cells were the source of the cDNA or gDNA that made up the material.

Germline loops: CDR1 SGDLS, CDR2 YYNGEE. This CDR3 region has 16 residues. Trimming removed 4 bases at V and 3 bases at J, with 17 bases between. Per the original data handling: Reference gene primer amplification yielded estimated nucleated cell counts. Only in-frame clones appear in the TCRdb table, and some are missing; sequencing was by immunoSEQ multiplex PCR. The DNA was the basis for D and trimming; V, J and clone size are from that table. The sample yields about 220,000 clones, about nine tenths seen once. Enrollees, roughly 18 to 90 years old, lived in 24 US areas. The clonotype was recovered from a woman between 35 and 50 years old with acute COVID-19. The gene calls are TRBV9 and TRBJ2-1, with D perhaps matching TRBD2 (7 bases). Sequenced sample: PBMCs or T cells enriched from blood (not recorded which). CDR3 DNA: TGTGCCAGCAGCCTGGACAGCGGGACTTTCTACAATGAGCAGTTCTTC. This codes for CASSLDSGTFYNEQFF. Full variable domain (outside the CDR3, taken from reference TRBV9 and TRBJ2-1): DSGVTQTPKHLITATGQRVTLRCSPRSGDLSVYWYQQSLDQGLQFLIQYYNGEERAKGNILERFSAQQFPDLHSELNLSSLELGDSALYFCASSLDSGTFYNEQFFGPGTRLTVL.